These 11 T cell receptor beta chains originate from one sample sequenced in a study of blood T cell repertoires in COVID-19. TCRdb's copy holds only in-frame clones and misses some; the assay was immunoSEQ multiplex PCR. This sample has hundreds of thousands of clones; roughly four fifths occur once, and the top ten carry roughly 12%. The sequencing sample was made of peripheral blood. The origin of the receptors is a woman aged 60 to 75 with active or convalescent COVID-19.

The V and J genes are TRBV7-3 and TRBJ2-1; 9 nucleotides line up with TRBD2. The germline V gene encodes CDR1 SGHTA and CDR2 FQGTGA. V was pared by 5 bases and J by 5 bases, with 7 bases of the junction left unmatched. The CDR3 extends over 15 amino acids. Here the CDR3 reads CASSPASGANNEQFF. The CDR3 DNA is TGTGCCAGCAGCCCCGCTAGCGGGGCAAACAATGAGCAGTTCTTC.

The chain recombines TRBV6-6 with TRBJ1-4; 8 bases are a match to TRBD1. Germline CDR1 MNHNY, CDR2 SVGAGI (reference sequence). With V trimmed by 5 bases and J by 5 bases, 4 bases remained unmatched. The CDR3 length is 14 residues. Here the CDR3 reads CASSNRGGNEKLFF. The CDR3 bases are TGTGCCAGCAGTAACAGGGGGGGAAATGAAAAACTGTTTTTT.

V is TRBV6-5 and J is TRBJ2-5; D possibly corresponds to TRBD2 (6 bases). Trimming removed 1 base at V and 5 bases at J, with 14 bases between. The CDR3 consists of 15 residues. Germline lookup yields CDR1 MNHEY and CDR2 SVGAGI. In DNA, the CDR3 is TGTGCCAGCAGTTACTGGGGGAGGAGCGCGGAGACCCAGTACTTC. Translated: CASSYWGRSAETQYF.

The gene calls are TRBV6-4 and TRBJ2-6, with 7 bases matching TRBD1. J lost 2 bases, V lost 2 bases, and 0 bases had no gene match. The germline gives CDR1 MRHNA, CDR2 SNTAGT. This CDR3 contains 15 residues. The chain's CDR3 is CASSDDRAGANVLTF. In DNA form, the CDR3 reads TGTGCCAGCAGTGACGACAGGGCTGGGGCCAACGTCCTGACTTTC.

V is TRBV19 and J is TRBJ1-2; perhaps TRBD1 as D (5 bases). CDR1 is LNHDA, CDR2 SQIVND, per germline (reference sequence). The CDR3 has 13 residues. Trimming left V 4 bases short and J 9 bases short, with 15 bases between. This CDR3 is CASSSGTVESYTF. DNA of the CDR3: TGTGCCAGTAGTAGCGGGACTGTGGAGAGCTACACCTTC.

Ten or more counts support this clone. The chain carries TRBV5-1 and TRBJ2-3; D ambiguous. Germline-derived CDR1 and CDR2 are SGHRS and YFSETQ. V shed 1 base and J shed 3 bases, with 3 bases lying between them. This CDR3 comprises 12 residues. As DNA, the CDR3 is TGCGCCAGCAGCTTGACTACAGATACGCAGTATTTT. Translating it yields CASSLTTDTQYF.

The chain links TRBV28 to TRBJ1-4; 8 positions agree with TRBD1. The CDR3 consists of 15 residues. The V gene's germline CDR1 is MDHEN and CDR2 SYDVKM. The ends lost 7 bases at V and 6 bases at J; junction bases unmatched: 10. CDR3 nucleotide sequence: TGTGCCAGCATTTCAGGGGGCAATGGTCATGAAAAACTGTTTTTT. Translating gives CASISGGNGHEKLFF.

The gene calls are TRBV28 and TRBJ2-7; tentative D call: TRBD2 (6 bases). V was shortened by 4 bases and J by 7 bases, with 17 bases between the two germline ends. In germline, CDR1 is MDHEN, CDR2 SYDVKM. The CDR3 is 14 residues long. CDR3 sequence reads: CASSSRGLTGEQYF. DNA of the CDR3: TGTGCCAGCAGTTCACGGGGACTCACGGGGGAGCAGTACTTC. The variable domain in full, completed from reference TRBV28 and TRBJ2-7, reads DVKVTQSSRYLVKRTGEKVFLECVQDMDHENMFWYRQDPGLGLRLIYFSYDVKMKEKGDIPEGYSVSREKKERFSLILESASTNQTSMYLCASSSRGLTGEQYFGPGTRLTVT.

V usage is TRBV9 and J usage is TRBJ1-1; no clear D gene. The CDR3 contains 13 residues. CDR1 is SGDLS and CDR2 is YYNGEE in the germline V gene. The ends were cut back, 4 bases at V and 0 bases at J, with 7 bases in the middle. The CDR3 nucleotides read TGTGCCAGCAGCCTCCGGGTGAACACTGAAGCTTTCTTT. Its protein is CASSLRVNTEAFF.

The chain couples TRBV21-1 to TRBJ1-3. TRBV21-1 is a recognized pseudogene. CDR3 size: 17 residues. CDR3: CASSKALEAFSGNTIYF. The CDR3 DNA reads as TGTGCCAGCAGCAAAGCGCTAGAGGCCTTCTCTGGAAACACCATATATTTT.

The chain uses TRBV7-9 and TRBJ1-4; no clear D. CDR3 length equals 15 residues. Germline V lookup: CDR1 SEHNR, CDR2 FQNEAQ (reference sequence). Deletions cut 4 bases from V and 3 bases from J, with 12 bases between. The chain's CDR3 is CASSSASGPNEKLFF. In nucleotides, the CDR3 is TGTGCCAGCAGCTCCGCATCGGGTCCTAATGAAAAACTGTTTTTT.